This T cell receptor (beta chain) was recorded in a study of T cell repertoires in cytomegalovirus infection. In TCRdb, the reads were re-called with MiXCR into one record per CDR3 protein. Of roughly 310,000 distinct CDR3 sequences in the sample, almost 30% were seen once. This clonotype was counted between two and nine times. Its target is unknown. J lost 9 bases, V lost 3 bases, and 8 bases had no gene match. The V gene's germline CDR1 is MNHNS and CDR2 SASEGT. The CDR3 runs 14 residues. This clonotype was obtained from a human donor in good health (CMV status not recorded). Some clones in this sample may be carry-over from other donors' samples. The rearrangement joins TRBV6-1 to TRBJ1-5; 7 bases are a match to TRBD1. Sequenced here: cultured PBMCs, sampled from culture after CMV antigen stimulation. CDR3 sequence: CASSERTGSGPQHF. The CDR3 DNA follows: TGTGCCAGCAGTGAGAGGACAGGTTCAGGGCCCCAGCATTTT.